A single sample gave rise to the 2 T cell receptor beta chains below, sequenced in a study of metastatic and nonmetastatic thyroid tumors. Using MiXCR, TCRdb reanalyzed the PCR reads. The sample has over 15,000 clones; around 35% are singletons. No patient had received any treatment before thyroid surgery. Sequencing used tumor tissue. Receptors originate from a female donor with papillary thyroid cancer or a benign thyroid nodule (not recorded which). Some clones in this sample may be carry-over from other donors' samples.

Notes on this clone: At one boundary the junction diverges from the germline segment, which might be a read error. This rearrangement joins TRBV4-1 to TRBJ1-6; no clear D. Germline V gene sequence: CDR1 MGHRA, CDR2 YSYEKL. The CDR3 has 14 amino acids. CDR3 in amino acids: CASRQDTEWSPLHF. CDR3 DNA sequence: TGCGCCAGCAGGCAAGACACGGAATGGTCTCCCCTCCACTTT.

The V call is TRBV11-2, the J call TRBJ1-6; TRBD1 might be the D (6 bases). Looked up from germline, CDR1 is SGHAT and CDR2 is FQNNGV. V dropped 7 bases and J dropped 0 bases, with 19 bases sitting between them. The length of the CDR3 is 18 residues. CDR3 in amino acids: CASTSLTGMSSYNSPLHF. CDR3 nucleotide sequence: TGTGCCAGCACCTCGTTGACAGGCATGAGCTCCTATAATTCACCCCTCCACTTT.